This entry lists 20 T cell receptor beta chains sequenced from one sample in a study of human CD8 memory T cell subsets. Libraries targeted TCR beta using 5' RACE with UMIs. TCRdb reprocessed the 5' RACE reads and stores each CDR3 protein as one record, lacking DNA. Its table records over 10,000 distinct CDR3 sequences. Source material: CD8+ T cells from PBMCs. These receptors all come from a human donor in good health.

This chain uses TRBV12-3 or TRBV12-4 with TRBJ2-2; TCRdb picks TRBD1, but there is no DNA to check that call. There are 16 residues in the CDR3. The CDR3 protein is CASSPGQDPNTGELFF.

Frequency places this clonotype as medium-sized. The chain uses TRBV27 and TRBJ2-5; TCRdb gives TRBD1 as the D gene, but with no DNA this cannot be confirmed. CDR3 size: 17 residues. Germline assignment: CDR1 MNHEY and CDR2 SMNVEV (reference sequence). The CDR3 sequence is CASKERAARVVEETQYF.

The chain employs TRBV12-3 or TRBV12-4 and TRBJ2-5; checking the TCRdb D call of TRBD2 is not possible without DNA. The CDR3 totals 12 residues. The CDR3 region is CASSAGGETQYF.

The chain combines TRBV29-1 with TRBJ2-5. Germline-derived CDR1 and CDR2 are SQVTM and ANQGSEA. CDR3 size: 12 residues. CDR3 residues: CSVEFYQETQYF.

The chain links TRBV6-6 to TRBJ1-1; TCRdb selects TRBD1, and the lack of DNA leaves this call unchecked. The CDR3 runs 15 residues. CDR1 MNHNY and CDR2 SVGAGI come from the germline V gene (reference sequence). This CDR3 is CASSYSTGYYTEAFF.

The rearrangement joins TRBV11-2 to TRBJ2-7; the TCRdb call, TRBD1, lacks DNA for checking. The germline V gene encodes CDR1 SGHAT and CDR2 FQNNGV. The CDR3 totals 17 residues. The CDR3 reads CASSPQLGTGVNSEQYF. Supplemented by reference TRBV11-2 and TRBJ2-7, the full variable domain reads EAGVAQSPRYKIIEKRQSVAFWCNPISGHATLYWYQQILGQGPKLLIQFQNNGVVDDSQLPKDRFSAERLKGVDSTLKIQPAKLEDSAVYLCASSPQLGTGVNSEQYFGPGTRLTVT.

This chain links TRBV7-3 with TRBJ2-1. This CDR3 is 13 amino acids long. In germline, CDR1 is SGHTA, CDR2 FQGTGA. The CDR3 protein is CASSLMARTEQFF.

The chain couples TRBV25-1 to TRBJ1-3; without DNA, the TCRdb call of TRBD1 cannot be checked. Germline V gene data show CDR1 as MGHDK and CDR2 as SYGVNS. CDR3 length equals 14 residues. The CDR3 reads CASSLQGGGNTIYF.

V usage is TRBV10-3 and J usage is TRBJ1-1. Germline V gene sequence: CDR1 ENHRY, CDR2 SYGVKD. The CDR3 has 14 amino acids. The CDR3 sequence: CAISESHKSTEAFF.

This CDR3 is CASSIDYSYNEQFF. The V and J genes are TRBV5-4 and TRBJ2-1; checking the TCRdb D call of TRBD2 is not possible without DNA. Germline loops: CDR1 SGHNT, CDR2 YYREEE (reference sequence). The CDR3 runs 14 residues. Looking up the rest from reference TRBV5-4 and TRBJ2-1 gives the full variable domain: ETGVTQSPTHLIKTRGQQVTLRCSSQSGHNTVSWYQQALGQGPQFIFQYYREEENGRGNFPPRFSGLQFPNYSSELNVNALELDDSALYLCASSIDYSYNEQFFGPGTRLTVL.

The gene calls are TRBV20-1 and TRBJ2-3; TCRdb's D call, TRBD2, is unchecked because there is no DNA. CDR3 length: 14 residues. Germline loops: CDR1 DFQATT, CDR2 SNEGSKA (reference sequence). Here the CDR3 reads CSARMRGLGDTQYF.

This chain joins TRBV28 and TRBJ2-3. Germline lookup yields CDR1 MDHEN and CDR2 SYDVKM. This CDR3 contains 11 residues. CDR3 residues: CASSDTDTQYF.

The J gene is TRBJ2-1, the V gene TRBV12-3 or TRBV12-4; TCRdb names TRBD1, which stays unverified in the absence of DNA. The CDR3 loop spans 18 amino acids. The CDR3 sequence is CASSSGTTIYLSYNEQFF.

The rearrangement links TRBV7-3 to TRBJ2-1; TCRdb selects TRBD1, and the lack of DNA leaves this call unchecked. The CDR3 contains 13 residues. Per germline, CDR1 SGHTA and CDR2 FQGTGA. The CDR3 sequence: CASGGSSYNEQFF.

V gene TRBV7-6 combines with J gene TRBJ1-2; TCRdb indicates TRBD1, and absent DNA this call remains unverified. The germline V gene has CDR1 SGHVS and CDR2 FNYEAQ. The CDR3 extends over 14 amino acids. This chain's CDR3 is CASSLVIQGDGYTF.

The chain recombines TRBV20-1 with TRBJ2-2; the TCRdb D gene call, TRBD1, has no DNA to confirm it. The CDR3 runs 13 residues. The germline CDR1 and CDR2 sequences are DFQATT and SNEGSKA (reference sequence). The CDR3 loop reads CSATEDRAGELFF.

CDR3 in amino acids: CASSPPLSGSEEQYF. The J gene is TRBJ2-7, the V gene TRBV7-8; TCRdb designates TRBD2, a call that cannot be tested without DNA. Germline V gene data show CDR1 as SGHVS and CDR2 as FQNEAQ. The CDR3 is 15 amino acids. The variable domain in full, completed from reference TRBV7-8 and TRBJ2-7, reads GAGVSQSPRYKVAKRGQDVALRCDPISGHVSLFWYQQALGQGPEFLTYFQNEAQLDKSGLPSDRFFAERPEGSVSTLKIQRTQQEDSAVYLCASSPPLSGSEEQYFGPGTRLTVT.

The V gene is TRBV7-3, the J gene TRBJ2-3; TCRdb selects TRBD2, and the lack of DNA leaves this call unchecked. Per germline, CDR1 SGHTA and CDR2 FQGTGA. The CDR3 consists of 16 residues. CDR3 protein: CASSSGLAGGTDTQYF. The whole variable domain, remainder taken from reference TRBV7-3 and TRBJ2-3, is GAGVSQTPSNKVTEKGKYVELRCDPISGHTALYWYRQSLGQGPEFLIYFQGTGAADDSGLPNDRFFAVRPEGSVSTLKIQRTERGDSAVYLCASSSGLAGGTDTQYFGPGTRLTVL.

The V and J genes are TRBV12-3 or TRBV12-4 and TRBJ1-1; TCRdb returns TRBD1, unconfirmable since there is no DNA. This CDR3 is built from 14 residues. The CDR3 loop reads CASSLGAGYTEAFF.

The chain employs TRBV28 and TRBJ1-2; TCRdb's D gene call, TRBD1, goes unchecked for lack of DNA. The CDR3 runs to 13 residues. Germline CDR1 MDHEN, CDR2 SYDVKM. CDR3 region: CASRTTGAYGYTF.